This is a list of T cell receptor beta chains from one sample in a study of shared clonotypes between healthy human individuals. This table comes from immunoSEQ multiplex PCR, and its TCRdb copy is limited to in-frame clones, with some not included. The table has about 470,000 clones, roughly 80% seen once. The sequencing sample was made of PBMCs. The receptors derive from a woman between 40 and 50 years old in good health. Some clones in this sample may be carry-over from other donors' samples. CDR3s include the opening cysteine and the closing phenylalanine or tryptophan. Fields, in order: D gene, V gene, J gene, clone size, CDR3 protein, CDR3 DNA. D genes are given only for firm matches. Size is stated for part of the rows, as once, few or many counts, or as a class when the clone is expanded.

>TRBD1|TRBV5-1|TRBJ2-2|NA
CASSSGTGDTGELFF
TGCGCCAGCAGCTCCGGGACAGGGGACACCGGGGAGCTGTTTTTT
>NA|TRBV6-1|TRBJ2-2|NA
CASSGRTSTGELFF
TGTGCCAGCAGTGGACGTACAAGCACCGGGGAGCTGTTTTTT
>NA|TRBV10-2|TRBJ2-7|NA
CASSQGRKAEQYF
TGCGCCAGCAGTCAGGGCCGGAAGGCCGAGCAGTACTTC
>TRBD2|TRBV19|TRBJ2-2|NA
CASTSGRDTGELFF
TGTGCCAGTACTAGCGGGAGGGACACCGGGGAGCTGTTTTTT
>TRBD2|TRBV27|TRBJ2-7|NA
CASSLASGSPYEQYF
TGTGCCAGCAGTTTAGCTAGCGGGAGCCCCTACGAGCAGTACTTC
>NA|TRBV9|TRBJ1-2|NA
CASSSSTGDNYGYTF
TGTGCCAGCAGCTCGTCGACAGGAGATAACTATGGCTACACCTTC
>TRBD2|TRBV7-3|TRBJ2-3|NA
CASSLGGSGWGTDTQYF
TGTGCCAGCAGCTTGGGCGGGAGTGGATGGGGCACAGATACGCAGTATTTT
>TRBD1|TRBV9|TRBJ1-5|NA
CASSAGTGGGNQPQHF
TGTGCCAGCAGCGCGGGGACAGGGGGAGGCAATCAGCCCCAGCATTTT
>NA|TRBV2|TRBJ2-1|NA
CASRGYNEQFF
TGTGCCAGCAGGGGATACAATGAGCAGTTCTTC
>NA|TRBV10-3|TRBJ2-1|NA
CAISESGRENGEQFF
TGTGCCATCAGTGAGTCTGGACGGGAGAATGGTGAGCAGTTCTTC
>TRBD2|TRBV7-8|TRBJ2-2|NA
CASSFSSAPGLAGHGELFF
TGTGCCAGCAGCTTTTCTTCTGCACCGGGACTAGCGGGCCACGGGGAGCTGTTTTTT
>NA|TRBV10-3|TRBJ1-1|few
CAISESRTAGGEAFF
TGTGCCATCAGTGAGTCAAGGACAGCTGGTGGGGAAGCTTTCTTT
>NA|TRBV29-1|TRBJ2-3|NA
CSVERTHTDTQYF
TGCAGCGTTGAACGGACTCACACAGATACGCAGTATTTT
>NA|TRBV14|TRBJ2-7|NA
CASSLSYEQYF
TGTGCCAGCAGCCTGAGCTACGAGCAGTACTTC
>TRBD2|TRBV11-2|TRBJ2-5|NA
CASSSLAGVQYF
TGTGCCAGCAGCTCCCTAGCGGGCGTCCAGTACTTC
>NA|TRBV28|TRBJ2-7|NA
CASSRARAPYEQYF
TGTGCCAGCAGTAGGGCCCGGGCCCCCTACGAGCAGTACTTC
>NA|TRBV11-2|TRBJ2-7|few
CASSSPYEQYF
TGTGCCAGCAGCTCCCCGTACGAGCAGTACTTC